This T cell receptor (beta chain) comes out of a study of blood T cell repertoires in COVID-19. Study as a whole: Researchers got acute and convalescent COVID-19 samples from the United States, Italy and Spain. In each case, the material was cDNA or gDNA derived from T cells, B-cell-depleted T cells, or PBMCs.

This clone was detected only a few times. Seattle-derived patients entered the study during active infection and were followed longitudinally. Germline V gene data show CDR1 as MNHEY and CDR2 as SMNVEV (reference sequence). Trimming took 5 bases from V and 2 from J, leaving 15 bases between them. CDR3 length: 15 residues. In the authors' methods: Amplification of reference gene primers was used by the study to estimate nucleated cell counts. This table comes from immunoSEQ multiplex PCR, and its TCRdb copy is limited to in-frame clones, with some not included. Clonal size and the V and J genes are those of that table, whereas D and trimming came from the DNA. Seen here are 200,000 to 300,000 clones, more than 85% observed once, and the top ten hold about 5%.

The chain joins TRBV27 to TRBJ1-2; no firm D call. The receptor comes from a woman aged 60-75 years with COVID-19, enrolled during active disease. The source material was peripheral blood. The DNA for the CDR3 is TGTGCCAGCAGTCCCTCAGTACAGCCCAACTATGGCTACACCTTC. It specifies CASSPSVQPNYGYTF.